This T cell receptor (beta chain) was documented in a study of CD8 T cells in ankylosing spondylitis. Broader study findings: In reactive arthritis synovial fluid and blood, some motif variants had been reported before.

On this clonotype: What it binds is not known.

TCRdb called the 5' RACE reads again in MiXCR, with one record for every CDR3 protein. The table has under 450,000 distinct CDR3 sequences, about 20% seen once. This TCR was sampled from a male donor with ankylosing spondylitis or in good health (not recorded which). The source material was blood, either unsorted or a sorted T cell fraction (not recorded which).

CDR3 in amino acids: CASSPVGGGAADTQYF. The CDR3 DNA reads TGTGCCAGCAGCCCTGTGGGCGGGGGGGCCGCAGATACGCAGTATTTT. The chain uses TRBV7-3 and TRBJ2-3; TRBD2 matches 9 bases. CDR1 is SGHTA, CDR2 FQGTGA, per germline. CDR3 length equals 16 residues. With 5 bases clipped from V and 4 bases from J, the junction kept 10 bases outside the gene matches.